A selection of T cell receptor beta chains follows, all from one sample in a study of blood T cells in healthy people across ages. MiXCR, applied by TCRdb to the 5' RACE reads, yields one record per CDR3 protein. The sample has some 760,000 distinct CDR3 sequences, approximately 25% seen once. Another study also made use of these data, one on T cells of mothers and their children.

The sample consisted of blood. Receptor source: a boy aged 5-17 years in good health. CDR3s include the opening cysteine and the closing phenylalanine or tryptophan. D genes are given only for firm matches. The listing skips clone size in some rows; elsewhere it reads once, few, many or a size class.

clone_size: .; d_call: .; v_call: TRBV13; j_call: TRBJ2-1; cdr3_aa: CAIRVGRDPYNEQFF; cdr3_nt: TGTGCCATCAGAGTCGGGAGAGATCCCTACAATGAGCAGTTCTTC
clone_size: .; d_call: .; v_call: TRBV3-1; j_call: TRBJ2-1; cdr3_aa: CASSQGRGNYNEQFF; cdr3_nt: TGTGCCAGCAGCCAGGGGCGGGGAAACTACAATGAGCAGTTCTTC
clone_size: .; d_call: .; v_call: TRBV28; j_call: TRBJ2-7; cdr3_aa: CASSLTEGGDYEQYF; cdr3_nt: TGTGCCAGCAGTTTGACCGAAGGGGGAGACTACGAGCAGTACTTC
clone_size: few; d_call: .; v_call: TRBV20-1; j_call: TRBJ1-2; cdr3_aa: CSASLVGYGYTF; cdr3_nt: TGCAGTGCTAGTCTGGTGGGCTATGGCTACACCTTC
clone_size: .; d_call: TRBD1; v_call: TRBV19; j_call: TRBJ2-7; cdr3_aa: CASSPGTGDSYEQYF; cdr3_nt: TGTGCCAGTAGTCCGGGGACAGGGGATTCCTACGAGCAGTACTTC
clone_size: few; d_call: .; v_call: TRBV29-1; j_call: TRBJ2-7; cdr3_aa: CSVHSNYEQYF; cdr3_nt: TGCAGCGTACACAGTAACTACGAGCAGTACTTC
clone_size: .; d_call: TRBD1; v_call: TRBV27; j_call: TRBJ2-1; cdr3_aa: CASSSWTGDNEQFF; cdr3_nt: TGTGCCAGCAGTTCTTGGACAGGAGACAATGAGCAGTTCTTC
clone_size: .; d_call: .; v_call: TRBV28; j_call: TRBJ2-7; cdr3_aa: CASRPSPSYEQYF; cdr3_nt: TGTGCCAGCAGACCGAGCCCCTCCTACGAGCAGTACTTC
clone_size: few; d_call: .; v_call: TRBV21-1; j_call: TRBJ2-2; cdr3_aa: CASSATGTTTNTGELFF; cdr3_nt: TGTGCCAGCAGCGCGACCGGGACTACCACGAACACCGGGGAGCTGTTTTTT
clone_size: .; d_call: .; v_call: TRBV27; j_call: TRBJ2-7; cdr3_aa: CASSLSPQGSYEQYF; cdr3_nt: TGTGCCAGCAGTTTATCTCCTCAGGGTTCCTACGAGCAGTACTTC
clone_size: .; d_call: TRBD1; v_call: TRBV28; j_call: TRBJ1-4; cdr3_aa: CASSFPLRDRGLTNEKLFF; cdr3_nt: TGTGCCAGCAGTTTCCCGCTCCGGGACAGGGGGCTTACTAATGAAAAACTGTTTTTT
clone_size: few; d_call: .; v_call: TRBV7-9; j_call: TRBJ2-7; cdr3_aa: CASSSGTTPAHEQYF; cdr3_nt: TGTGCCAGCAGCTCCGGGACAACACCTGCCCACGAGCAGTACTTC
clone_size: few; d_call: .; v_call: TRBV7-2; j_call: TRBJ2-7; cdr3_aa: CASSLNYGVTYEQYF; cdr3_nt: TGTGCCAGCAGCTTAAACTACGGTGTCACCTACGAGCAGTACTTC
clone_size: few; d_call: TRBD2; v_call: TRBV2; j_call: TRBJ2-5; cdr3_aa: CASTSPAGAEETQYF; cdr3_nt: TGTGCCAGCACTTCCCCAGCGGGGGCGGAAGAGACCCAGTACTTC
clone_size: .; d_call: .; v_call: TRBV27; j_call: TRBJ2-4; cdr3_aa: CASNLDGKGSKNIQYF; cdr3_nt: TGTGCCAGCAATTTAGATGGGAAGGGTTCCAAAAACATTCAGTACTTC
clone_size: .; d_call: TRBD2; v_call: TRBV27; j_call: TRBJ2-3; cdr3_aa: CASSFNLAGSTDTQYF; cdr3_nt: TGTGCCAGCAGTTTTAATCTAGCGGGAAGCACAGATACGCAGTATTTT
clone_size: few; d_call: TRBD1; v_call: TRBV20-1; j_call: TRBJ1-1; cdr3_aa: CSARDSATRGRDTEAFF; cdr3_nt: TGCAGTGCTAGAGATTCCGCTACCAGGGGGCGCGACACTGAAGCTTTCTTT
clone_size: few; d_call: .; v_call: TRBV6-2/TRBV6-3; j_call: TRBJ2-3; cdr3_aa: CASTSNTDTQYF; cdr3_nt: TGTGCCAGCACCTCCAACACAGATACGCAGTATTTT
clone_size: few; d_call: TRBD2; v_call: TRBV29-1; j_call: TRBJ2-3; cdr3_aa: CSVSGASSTDTQYF; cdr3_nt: TGCAGCGTCAGCGGGGCCTCTAGCACAGATACGCAGTATTTT
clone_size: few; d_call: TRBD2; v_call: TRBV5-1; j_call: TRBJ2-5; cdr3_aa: CASSLGGLAGDPRETQYF; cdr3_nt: TGCGCCAGCAGCTTGGGGGGACTAGCGGGAGATCCGAGAGAGACCCAGTACTTC
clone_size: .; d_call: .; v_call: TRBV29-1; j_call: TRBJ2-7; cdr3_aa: CSVEQGHDEQYF; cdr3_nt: TGCAGCGTTGAACAGGGGCACGACGAGCAGTACTTC
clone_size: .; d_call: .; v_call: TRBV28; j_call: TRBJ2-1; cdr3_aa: CASSPSTAYNEQFF; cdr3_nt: TGTGCCAGCAGTCCCTCGACAGCCTACAATGAGCAGTTCTTC
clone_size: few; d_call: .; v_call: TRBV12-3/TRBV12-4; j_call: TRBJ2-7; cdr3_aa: CASSLDGEQYF; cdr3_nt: TGTGCCAGCAGTTTAGATGGGGAGCAGTACTTC
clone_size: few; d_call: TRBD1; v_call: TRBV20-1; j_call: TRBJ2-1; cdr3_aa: CSARDLVIGTGDNEQFF; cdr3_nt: TGCAGTGCTAGAGATTTAGTCATTGGGACAGGGGACAATGAGCAGTTCTTC
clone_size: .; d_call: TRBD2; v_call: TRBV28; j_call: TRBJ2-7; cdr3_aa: CATHHGGTKSSYEQYF; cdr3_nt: TGTGCCACCCACCACGGCGGGACTAAGAGCTCCTACGAGCAGTACTTC
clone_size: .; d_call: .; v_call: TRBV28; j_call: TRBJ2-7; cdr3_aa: CASSLFKDEQYF; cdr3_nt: TGTGCCAGCAGTTTATTCAAGGACGAGCAGTACTTC
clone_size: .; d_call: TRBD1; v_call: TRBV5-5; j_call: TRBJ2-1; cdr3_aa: CASSLVTGVEQFF; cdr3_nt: TGTGCCAGCAGCTTGGTGACAGGGGTTGAGCAGTTCTTC
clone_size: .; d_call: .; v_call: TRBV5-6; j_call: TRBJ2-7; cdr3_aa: CASSLDGTVFYEQYF; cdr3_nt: TGTGCCAGCAGCTTGGATGGGACGGTCTTCTACGAGCAGTACTTC
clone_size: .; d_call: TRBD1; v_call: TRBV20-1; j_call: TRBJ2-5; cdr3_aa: CSANTRGLETQYF; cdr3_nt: TGCAGTGCTAATACCAGGGGGCTTGAGACCCAGTACTTC
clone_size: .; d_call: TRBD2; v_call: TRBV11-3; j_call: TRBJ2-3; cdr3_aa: CASSSGLAGGEDTQYF; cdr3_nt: TGTGCCAGCAGCTCAGGACTAGCGGGAGGTGAGGATACGCAGTATTTT
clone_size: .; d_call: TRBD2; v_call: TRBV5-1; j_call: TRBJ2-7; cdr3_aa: CASSLGLAVASEQYF; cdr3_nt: TGCGCCAGCAGCTTGGGACTAGCGGTAGCTAGTGAGCAGTACTTC
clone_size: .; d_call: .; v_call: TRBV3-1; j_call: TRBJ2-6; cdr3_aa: CASSQLGGAGANVLTF; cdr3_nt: TGTGCCAGCAGCCAACTCGGGGGAGCGGGGGCCAACGTCCTGACTTTC
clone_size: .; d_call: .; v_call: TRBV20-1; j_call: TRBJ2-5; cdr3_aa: CSAARHQETQYF; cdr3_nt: TGCAGTGCCGCCCGCCACCAAGAGACCCAGTACTTC
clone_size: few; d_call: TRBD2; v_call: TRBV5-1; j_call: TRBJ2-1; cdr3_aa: CASSPRLAGVGEQFF; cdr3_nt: TGCGCCAGCAGCCCGCGGCTAGCGGGAGTGGGTGAGCAGTTCTTC
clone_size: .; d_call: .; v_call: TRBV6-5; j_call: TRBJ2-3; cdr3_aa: CASGALGTDTQYF; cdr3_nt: TGTGCCAGCGGCGCGCTGGGTACAGATACGCAGTATTTT
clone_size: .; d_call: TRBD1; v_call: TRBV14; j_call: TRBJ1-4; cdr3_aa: CASSMRTGNNEKLFF; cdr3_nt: TGTGCCAGCAGCATGCGGACAGGCAACAATGAAAAACTGTTTTTT
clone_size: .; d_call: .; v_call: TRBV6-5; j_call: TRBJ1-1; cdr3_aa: CASSPVIYSNTEAFF; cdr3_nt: TGTGCCAGCAGTCCCGTTATCTACAGTAACACTGAAGCTTTCTTT
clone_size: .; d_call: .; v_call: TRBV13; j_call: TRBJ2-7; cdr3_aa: CASSLGLSDEQYF; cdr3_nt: TGTGCCAGCAGCTTAGGGTTATCCGACGAGCAGTACTTC
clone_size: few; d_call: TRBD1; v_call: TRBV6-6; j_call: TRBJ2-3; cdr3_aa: CASTPTGPPGDTQYF; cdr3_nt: TGTGCCAGCACCCCGACAGGGCCGCCGGGGGATACGCAGTATTTT
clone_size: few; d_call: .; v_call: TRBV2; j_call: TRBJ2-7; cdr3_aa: CASSRLTREQYF; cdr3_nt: TGTGCCAGCAGCCGACTTACGCGGGAGCAGTACTTC
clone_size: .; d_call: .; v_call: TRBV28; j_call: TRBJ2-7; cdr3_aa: CASSHLGDYEQYF; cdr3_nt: TGTGCCAGCAGTCACCTGGGGGACTACGAGCAGTACTTC
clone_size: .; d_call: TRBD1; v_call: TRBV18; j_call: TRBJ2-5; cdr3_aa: CASSETGGPQETQYF; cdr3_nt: TGTGCCAGCTCAGAAACAGGGGGCCCTCAAGAGACCCAGTACTTC
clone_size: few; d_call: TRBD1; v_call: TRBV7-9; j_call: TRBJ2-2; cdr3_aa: CASSLPQGAGTGELFF; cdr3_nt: TGTGCCAGCAGCTTACCTCAGGGGGCTGGCACCGGGGAGCTGTTCTTT
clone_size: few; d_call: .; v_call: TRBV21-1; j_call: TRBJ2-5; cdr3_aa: CASRSGQAETQYF; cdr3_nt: TGTGCCAGCAGGTCGGGACAGGCGGAGACCCAGTACTTC
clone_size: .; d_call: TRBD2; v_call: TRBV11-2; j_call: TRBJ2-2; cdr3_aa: CASLEGLADTGELFF; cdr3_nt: TGTGCCAGCTTAGAAGGACTAGCGGACACCGGGGAGCTGTTTTTT
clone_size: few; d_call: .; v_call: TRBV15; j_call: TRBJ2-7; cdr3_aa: CATSRFASSSYEQYF; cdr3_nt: TGTGCCACCAGCAGGTTTGCTAGCAGCTCCTACGAGCAGTACTTC
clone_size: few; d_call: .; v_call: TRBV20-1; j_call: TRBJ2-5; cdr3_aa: CSARRVGEQETQYF; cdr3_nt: TGCAGTGCTAGACGGGTTGGGGAACAAGAGACCCAGTACTTC
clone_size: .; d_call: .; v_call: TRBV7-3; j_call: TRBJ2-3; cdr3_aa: CASSLIVADTQYF; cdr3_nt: TGTGCCAGCAGCTTAATCGTGGCAGATACGCAGTATTTT
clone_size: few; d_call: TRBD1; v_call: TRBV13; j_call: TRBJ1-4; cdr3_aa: CASSGGGRGTTNEKLFF; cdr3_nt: TGTGCCAGCAGCGGAGGCGGCAGGGGGACAACTAATGAAAAACTGTTTTTT
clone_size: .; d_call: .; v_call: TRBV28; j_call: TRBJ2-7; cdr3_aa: CASLTASSYEQYF; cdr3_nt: TGTGCCAGCCTCACGGCAAGTAGTTACGAGCAGTACTTC